The present T cell receptor (beta chain) was sequenced within a study of T cells in Graves' hyperthyroidism and ophthalmopathy. Whole-study findings and limits: A model using 13 V-J features told ophthalmopathy apart from stable hyperthyroidism. Within blood appeared most thyroid clonotypes that had expanded above 0.001.

In its sample, this clonotype was seen many times. Its matching antigen is unknown. RNA transcripts served as the template for amplifying TCR beta CDR3 regions. HTBI primers were used for first-round RT-PCR of the TCR CDR3. TCRdb passed the multiplex PCR reads through MiXCR, listing each CDR3 protein once. This table holds fewer than 650,000 distinct CDR3 sequences, roughly 15% found once. With V trimmed by 5 bases and J by 7 bases, 7 bases remained unmatched. The CDR3 loop spans 16 amino acids. Germline V CDR1 and CDR2: KGHDR, SFDVKD. Material: blood. The chain combines TRBV24-1 with TRBJ2-1, with 13 positions matching TRBD2. This receptor was taken from a woman between 35 and 50 years old with Graves' hyperthyroidism. The CDR3 protein is CATSGQLAGGPNEQFF. In nucleotides, the CDR3 is TGTGCCACCAGTGGTCAACTAGCGGGAGGGCCAAATGAGCAGTTCTTC.